This TCR beta chain derives from a study of T cell responses to AZD1222 COVID-19 vaccine. Study outcomes and limitations: Reports say nearly half of spike-specific TCRs go after unmutated variant regions. Donors were largely white British and mainly female; clonal diversity was possibly underestimated.

The germline V gene encodes CDR1 LGHNT and CDR2 FRNRAP. Deletions cut 5 bases from V and 1 base from J, with 14 bases between. The CDR3 has 15 residues. On this clone itself: Antigen unknown.

Using immunoSEQ multiplex PCR, the repertoire was profiled, and TCRdb retains in-frame clones only, with some absent. The repertoire holds around 130,000 clones, with about 90% as singletons. V gene TRBV12-5 combines with J gene TRBJ1-1; D might be TRBD1 (5 bases). The sequence came from an adult in good health. The source was peripheral blood, collected on day 0 of AZD1222 vaccination. Here the CDR3 DNA reads TGTGCTAGTGGTGATTCCGGGACGGGGAACACTGAAGCTTTCTTT. It translates to CASGDSGTGNTEAFF.